The sample holds one count of the clone carrying this T cell receptor beta chain. Its specificity is unknown. This record belongs to a study of CD8+ T cells in alopecia areata. The study, taken as a whole, reports: Scalp clonality, along with expanded CD8+ clones among the top 100, was significantly decreased by tofacitinib. Across lesional scalp, and particularly alopecia totalis/universalis, clonality surpassed that of normal scalp. Many expanded lesional clones persisted in scalp and blood during tofacitinib.

Trimming removed 3 bases at V and 7 bases at J, with 7 bases between. The CDR3 runs 13 residues. Germline V CDR1 and CDR2: SGHTA, FQGNSA. Sequencing templates came from extracted RNA that was reverse transcribed into cDNA. The data were produced by immunoSEQ multiplex PCR, yet TCRdb's version contains in-frame clones alone and is incomplete. This repertoire shows fewer than 200,000 clones, less than 75% found once; its top ten account for about a sixth. Regarding treatment: oral pan-JAK inhibitor, 5-10 mg twice daily. Specimens obtained from alopecia areata patients comprised lesional scalp punch biopsies and peripheral blood.

The V and J genes are TRBV7-2 and TRBJ1-6, with no clear D. The source of this sequence is a human donor with alopecia areata. Here the sequenced sample was CD4+ T cells sorted from blood, taken at approximately week 56, from a patient treated with tofacitinib. The CDR3 DNA is TGTGCCAGCAGCTTGGTTTCGAATTCACCCCTCCACTTT. Translating gives CASSLVSNSPLHF.